Listed below are T cell receptor beta chains from one sample, sequenced in a study of shared T cell receptors in the human thymus. Some clones are missing from TCRdb's copy, which holds only in-frame ones; the method was immunoSEQ multiplex PCR. This sample has hundreds of thousands of clones, with 70% to 80% found just once. These data also formed part of another study, on human thymus T cells.

Sequencing was done on a sample of thymocytes. The receptors derive from a boy under three years old with a congenital heart defect. Both conserved end residues are part of each CDR3. D genes are given only for firm matches. Size is omitted from some rows. Given values are once, few, many or a class for expanded clones.

V gene	J gene	clone size	D gene	CDR3 protein	CDR3 DNA
TRBV5-1	TRBJ2-1	-	TRBD1	CASSLTGEAYNEQFF	TGCGCCAGCAGCTTGACAGGGGAAGCCTACAATGAGCAGTTCTTC
TRBV6-1	TRBJ2-1	few	TRBD2	CASSARLAGDPHEQFF	TGTGCCAGCAGTGCCAGACTAGCGGGAGACCCCCATGAGCAGTTCTTC
TRBV27	TRBJ2-7	few	TRBD1	CASSPPGQGSEQYF	TGTGCCAGCAGTCCTCCGGGACAGGGTAGCGAGCAGTACTTC
TRBV6-4	TRBJ2-5	few	-	CASSASDPDKETQYF	TGTGCCAGCAGTGCCTCCGACCCAGACAAAGAGACCCAGTACTTC
TRBV7-9	TRBJ2-3	-	TRBD2	CASSLGGLAGKRGTDTQYF	TGTGCCAGCAGCTTAGGAGGACTAGCGGGGAAGCGGGGCACAGATACGCAGTATTTT
TRBV14	TRBJ1-2	-	-	CASSQGRFVRGYTF	TGTGCCAGCAGCCAGGGCAGGTTCGTTCGGGGCTACACCTTC
TRBV30	TRBJ2-1	-	TRBD2	CAWGLGAGGPVEQFF	TGTGCCTGGGGTCTAGGAGCGGGAGGGCCGGTTGAGCAGTTCTTC
TRBV11-2	TRBJ2-7	-	TRBD2	CASSYFGGEEQYF	TGTGCCAGCAGTTACTTCGGGGGGGAAGAGCAGTACTTC
TRBV30	TRBJ2-7	-	-	CAWSVSADRSYEQYF	TGTGCCTGGAGTGTGTCCGCAGACAGGTCCTACGAGCAGTACTTC
TRBV28	TRBJ2-7	-	TRBD1	CASSPTYPGQGTF	TGTGCCAGCAGTCCCACATATCCGGGACAGGGGACCTTC
TRBV10-1	TRBJ1-1	few	TRBD1	CASSESVRDREGNTEAFF	TGCGCCAGCAGTGAGTCGGTCCGGGACAGGGAGGGGAACACTGAAGCTTTCTTT
TRBV27	TRBJ1-1	-	-	CASSPSPNTEAFF	TGTGCCAGCAGTCCCTCTCCGAACACTGAAGCTTTCTTT
TRBV2	TRBJ2-1	-	-	CASSGDSPPYNEQFF	TGTGCCAGCAGTGGAGACAGTCCTCCCTACAATGAGCAGTTCTTC
TRBV21-1	TRBJ2-7	-	-	CASSKGEQGPYEQYF	TGTGCCAGCAGCAAAGGGGAGCAGGGGCCCTACGAGCAGTACTTC
TRBV18	TRBJ2-7	few	TRBD1	CASSPDRANRPWYEQYF	TGTGCCAGCTCACCCGACAGGGCCAATAGGCCTTGGTACGAGCAGTACTTC
TRBV18	TRBJ2-7	-	-	CASSPTGRRVDGYEQYF	TGTGCCAGCTCACCCACGGGCCGGAGGGTGGACGGGTACGAGCAGTACTTC
TRBV4-1	TRBJ2-1	-	TRBD2	CASSQGRGGGEQFF	TGCGCCAGCAGCCAAGGACGCGGGGGGGGTGAGCAGTTCTTC
TRBV15	TRBJ2-5	few	TRBD1	CATSSRPWGTGSEETQYF	TGTGCCACCAGCTCCCGTCCGTGGGGGACAGGATCGGAAGAGACCCAGTACTTC
TRBV5-1	TRBJ2-3	-	TRBD2	CASSLPGLATSTDTQYF	TGCGCCAGCAGCTTACCGGGACTAGCAACTAGCACAGATACGCAGTATTTT
TRBV11-2	TRBJ2-3	few	-	CASSLGNCSDSTDTQYF	TGTGCCAGCAGCTTAGGAAACTGTAGCGATAGCACAGATACGCAGTATTTT
TRBV15	TRBJ2-7	-	TRBD2	CATSGRGLAGGGRLYEQYF	TGTGCCACCAGCGGTAGGGGACTAGCGGGAGGAGGAAGGCTCTACGAGCAGTACTTC
TRBV28	TRBJ2-1	few	TRBD2	CATFTPEREGRGEQFF	TGTGCCACCTTTACACCGGAGCGGGAGGGCCGGGGGGAGCAGTTCTTC
TRBV27	TRBJ2-5	-	TRBD2	CASSLGTSGRGYQETQYF	TGTGCCAGCAGTCTTGGGACTAGCGGGAGGGGGTACCAAGAGACCCAGTACTTC
TRBV18	TRBJ2-5	-	TRBD1	CASSHPGQGRQETQYF	TGTGCCAGCTCACACCCGGGACAGGGGCGCCAAGAGACCCAGTACTTC
TRBV11-3	TRBJ2-7	-	-	CASSLVPAVAGQYF	TGTGCCAGCAGCTTAGTACCGGCGGTCGCGGGGCAGTACTTC
TRBV21-1	TRBJ1-3	-	-	CASSKMARTASSGNTIYF	TGTGCCAGCAGCAAAATGGCCAGGACAGCCAGCTCTGGAAACACCATATATTTT
TRBV5-6	TRBJ2-3	-	TRBD1	CASSFPGQDSTDTQYF	TGTGCCAGCAGTTTTCCGGGACAGGACAGCACAGATACGCAGTATTTT
TRBV27	TRBJ2-7	-	TRBD2	CASRPGLAAYEQYF	TGTGCCAGCAGACCGGGACTAGCGGCCTACGAGCAGTACTTC
TRBV7-2	TRBJ2-2	-	-	CASNKDSHTGELFF	TGTGCCAGCAATAAGGACAGCCACACCGGGGAGCTGTTTTTT
TRBV7-9	TRBJ1-5	once	-	CASSLGKAGSNQPQHF	TGTGCCAGCAGCTTAGGTAAGGCAGGGTCAAATCAGCCCCAGCATTTT
TRBV10-2	TRBJ2-3	-	-	CARKARLPDTQYF	TGCGCCAGAAAGGCTAGACTGCCAGATACGCAGTATTTT
TRBV18	TRBJ2-5	-	-	CASSDTGRVQYF	TGTGCCAGCTCAGATACAGGGAGGGTCCAGTACTTC
TRBV25-1	TRBJ2-5	-	-	CASSEAPTESKQETQYF	TGTGCCAGCAGTGAAGCCCCGACAGAAAGTAAGCAAGAGACCCAGTACTTC
TRBV9	TRBJ2-5	-	TRBD2	CASSARGAQYF	TGTGCCAGCAGCGCCCGGGGGGCCCAGTACTTC
TRBV28	TRBJ2-7	-	-	CASRERGPSYEQYF	TGTGCCAGCAGAGAAAGGGGTCCTAGCTACGAGCAGTACTTC
TRBV27	TRBJ1-2	-	TRBD1	CASSSSGTGGFYGYTF	TGTGCCAGCAGTTCATCCGGGACAGGGGGCTTCTATGGCTACACCTTC
TRBV27	TRBJ2-5	-	TRBD2	CASSFESGAEETQYF	TGTGCCAGCAGTTTCGAGAGCGGGGCAGAGGAGACCCAGTACTTC
TRBV27	TRBJ2-2	-	-	CAGWWPGSFTGELFF	TGTGCCGGGTGGTGGCCGGGGAGTTTTACCGGGGAGCTGTTTTTT
TRBV4-1	TRBJ2-2	-	TRBD2	CASSQILAGLTGELFF	TGCGCCAGCAGCCAAATACTAGCGGGCTTGACCGGGGAGCTGTTTTTT
TRBV6-5	TRBJ2-1	-	TRBD2	CASSYSREVGQFF	TGTGCCAGCAGTTACTCTCGGGAGGTAGGGCAGTTCTTC
TRBV4-3	TRBJ1-3	-	-	CASSRSRESSGNTIYF	TGCGCCAGCAGCCGGTCACGGGAGAGCTCTGGAAACACCATATATTTT
TRBV4-3	TRBJ2-1	-	-	CASSQESRGSDEQFF	TGCGCCAGCAGCCAAGAAAGCCGGGGTTCGGATGAGCAGTTCTTC
TRBV5-1	TRBJ2-7	once	-	CASSYTPQDSYEQYF	TGCGCCAGCAGCTACACCCCACAGGACTCCTACGAGCAGTACTTC
TRBV28	TRBJ1-1	-	-	CASVSTEAFF	TGTGCCAGCGTCTCCACTGAAGCTTTCTTT
TRBV29-1	TRBJ2-7	-	TRBD1	CSGPGGTYEQYF	TGCAGCGGCCCAGGGGGCACCTACGAGCAGTACTTC
TRBV7-8	TRBJ2-1	-	-	CASSLSRGNEQFF	TGTGCCAGCAGCTTAAGTAGGGGTAATGAGCAGTTCTTC